This entry describes one T cell receptor (beta chain). This entry belongs to a study of T cells in Graves' hyperthyroidism and ophthalmopathy. From RNA transcripts, TCR beta CDR3 regions were amplified. An initial round of RT-PCR targeting the TCR CDR3 relied on the HTBI primer set. TCRdb recomputed calls from the multiplex PCR reads with MiXCR, one row per CDR3 protein. The sample shows 500,000 to 750,000 distinct CDR3 sequences, roughly 46% of them seen only once. Every diagnosis used clinical symptoms, serum thyroxine and TRAb, thyroid ultrasound and orbital computed tomography. The CDR3 has 18 residues. Germline V CDR1 and CDR2: SGDLS, YYNGEE. V was trimmed by 2 bases and J by 5 bases, leaving 22 bases between them.

The TCR comes from a woman aged 18-35 years with Graves' hyperthyroidism. The sample was peripheral blood or thyroid tissue (not recorded which). V gene TRBV9 combines with J gene TRBJ2-2, with D perhaps matching TRBD1 or TRBD2 (8 bases each). As DNA, the CDR3 is TGTGCCAGCAGCGTGACAGGGGCGCGGGAGGTCGCTACCGGGGAGCTGTTTTTT. Amino acids: CASSVTGAREVATGELFF.